Listed below are T cell receptor beta chains from one sample, sequenced in a study of shared clonotypes between healthy human individuals. Clones were read by immunoSEQ multiplex PCR, and TCRdb kept only the in-frame ones, dropping some. The profile shows 630,000 or so clones, roughly 98% of them singletons. Input material: naive CD8+ T cells sorted from blood. Every receptor here comes from a man aged 30-40 years in good health. The CDR3 runs from the conserved cysteine through the conserved F or W. The order of the fields is CDR3 DNA, CDR3 protein, J gene, clone size, D gene, V gene. A D gene is named only where the DNA matches it firmly. A row's size may be missing; if present it is once, few, many or a size class.

CDR3 DNA: TGCGCCAGCAGCCAAGACTCTAGCGCTCCGGCCGGGGAGCTGTTTTTT
CDR3 protein: CASSQDSSAPAGELFF
J gene: TRBJ2-2
clone size: .
D gene: .
V gene: TRBV4-1

CDR3 DNA: TGCGCCAGCAGTCCGGCCCAGCGGGACGAGCAGTACTTC
CDR3 protein: CASSPAQRDEQYF
J gene: TRBJ2-7
clone size: .
D gene: .
V gene: TRBV10-2

CDR3 DNA: TGTGCCAGCAGTTTTCTCGGGAGTAGAACAGATACGCAGTATTTT
CDR3 protein: CASSFLGSRTDTQYF
J gene: TRBJ2-3
clone size: .
D gene: .
V gene: TRBV27

CDR3 DNA: TGTGCCAGCAGTTTAACGGCGAACACCGGGGAGCTGTTTTTT
CDR3 protein: CASSLTANTGELFF
J gene: TRBJ2-2
clone size: .
D gene: .
V gene: TRBV27

CDR3 DNA: TGTGCCAGCAGCGTAGGACTAGCGGGGCCTAATGAGCAGTTCTTC
CDR3 protein: CASSVGLAGPNEQFF
J gene: TRBJ2-1
clone size: .
D gene: TRBD2
V gene: TRBV9

CDR3 DNA: TGTGCCAGCAGCCTTGAGACAGATACGCAGTATTTT
CDR3 protein: CASSLETDTQYF
J gene: TRBJ2-3
clone size: .
D gene: .
V gene: TRBV11-2

CDR3 DNA: TGCGCCAGCAGCTGGGGCTGGGACCCAAACACTGAAGCTTTCTTT
CDR3 protein: CASSWGWDPNTEAFF
J gene: TRBJ1-1
clone size: .
D gene: .
V gene: TRBV5-1

CDR3 DNA: TGTGCCAGCAGCGACGATAGGAGAGCGGAAGATACGCAGTATTTT
CDR3 protein: CASSDDRRAEDTQYF
J gene: TRBJ2-3
clone size: once
D gene: .
V gene: TRBV9

CDR3 DNA: TGTGCCACCCAGACGTCGGTCCGCTCCTACAATGAGCAGTTCTTC
CDR3 protein: CATQTSVRSYNEQFF
J gene: TRBJ2-1
clone size: .
D gene: .
V gene: TRBV5-5

CDR3 DNA: TGTGCCAGCAGGCCGCCCGGGACAGCAAACACCGGGGAGCTGTTTTTT
CDR3 protein: CASRPPGTANTGELFF
J gene: TRBJ2-2
clone size: .
D gene: TRBD1
V gene: TRBV7-8

CDR3 DNA: TGTGCCAGCCCCGGGGAGCTGTTTTTT
CDR3 protein: CASPGELFF
J gene: TRBJ2-2
clone size: .
D gene: .
V gene: TRBV7-9

CDR3 DNA: TGCAGCGTTGAAGTTCCATCGGGGTACGAGCAGTACTTC
CDR3 protein: CSVEVPSGYEQYF
J gene: TRBJ2-7
clone size: .
D gene: .
V gene: TRBV29-1

CDR3 DNA: TGTGCCAGTAGTATAGGGACTTTGTACACCGGGGAGCTGTTTTTT
CDR3 protein: CASSIGTLYTGELFF
J gene: TRBJ2-2
clone size: .
D gene: .
V gene: TRBV19

CDR3 DNA: TGTGCCAGCAGTTCCCCTCGACAGGGAAACACCATATATTTT
CDR3 protein: CASSSPRQGNTIYF
J gene: TRBJ1-3
clone size: .
D gene: .
V gene: TRBV28

CDR3 DNA: TGTGCCAGCAGTGACCGCAGGGTTAGAGTGGACTACGAGCAGTACTTC
CDR3 protein: CASSDRRVRVDYEQYF
J gene: TRBJ2-7
clone size: .
D gene: .
V gene: TRBV6-1

CDR3 DNA: TGTGCCAGCAGTTTAGAGGCTAGCGGGAGAGGTTTGGGCACCGGGGAGCTGTTTTTT
CDR3 protein: CASSLEASGRGLGTGELFF
J gene: TRBJ2-2
clone size: .
D gene: TRBD2
V gene: TRBV27

CDR3 DNA: TGTGCCAGCAGTCGCATGGCCCTGGCCTTCAATGAGCAGTTCTTC
CDR3 protein: CASSRMALAFNEQFF
J gene: TRBJ2-1
clone size: .
D gene: .
V gene: TRBV27

CDR3 DNA: TGCGCCAGCAGCCCCCGCCTAGCGGCCTACAATGAGCAGTTCTTC
CDR3 protein: CASSPRLAAYNEQFF
J gene: TRBJ2-1
clone size: once
D gene: TRBD2
V gene: TRBV5-1

CDR3 DNA: TGTGCCAGCAGCCCCGGGACTAGCGGGAGGTCTTGGAATGAGCAGTTCTTC
CDR3 protein: CASSPGTSGRSWNEQFF
J gene: TRBJ2-1
clone size: .
D gene: TRBD2
V gene: TRBV7-8

CDR3 DNA: TGTGCCAGCAGCCCGGGACAGGGGCTATTACTCTATGGCTACACCTTC
CDR3 protein: CASSPGQGLLLYGYTF
J gene: TRBJ1-2
clone size: .
D gene: TRBD1
V gene: TRBV5-6

CDR3 DNA: TGCAGCGCCATGACAGGGGCTGGAAACACCATATATTTT
CDR3 protein: CSAMTGAGNTIYF
J gene: TRBJ1-3
clone size: .
D gene: TRBD1
V gene: TRBV29-1

CDR3 DNA: TGTGCCAGCATCCCCAGCGTTAGCGGGAGTAGATACGAGCAGTACTTC
CDR3 protein: CASIPSVSGSRYEQYF
J gene: TRBJ2-7
clone size: once
D gene: TRBD2
V gene: TRBV7-9

CDR3 DNA: TGTGCCAGCAGGGTAGGGGGGGACGAGCAGTACTTC
CDR3 protein: CASRVGGDEQYF
J gene: TRBJ2-7
clone size: .
D gene: .
V gene: TRBV7-9

CDR3 DNA: TGTGCCAGCAGTTTAATTCCTAGCGGGAGACCCTACGAGCAGTACTTC
CDR3 protein: CASSLIPSGRPYEQYF
J gene: TRBJ2-7
clone size: .
D gene: TRBD2
V gene: TRBV27

CDR3 DNA: TGTGCCAGTGGACTAGCGGGAAGTTGGGAGCAGTTCTTC
CDR3 protein: CASGLAGSWEQFF
J gene: TRBJ2-1
clone size: .
D gene: TRBD2
V gene: TRBV27

CDR3 DNA: TGCGCCAGCAGCCCTACAGGGGGCAATCAGCCCCAGCATTTT
CDR3 protein: CASSPTGGNQPQHF
J gene: TRBJ1-5
clone size: once
D gene: TRBD1
V gene: TRBV4-1

CDR3 DNA: TGTGCCAGCAGCCCTCTAGCGGGAGAGGCGATTGAGCAGTTCTTC
CDR3 protein: CASSPLAGEAIEQFF
J gene: TRBJ2-1
clone size: .
D gene: TRBD2
V gene: TRBV6-5

CDR3 DNA: TGCAGTGCTCGCGTGAACACTGAAGCTTTCTTT
CDR3 protein: CSARVNTEAFF
J gene: TRBJ1-1
clone size: .
D gene: .
V gene: TRBV20-1

CDR3 DNA: TGTGCCAGCAGCTTACCACCAGGCAGGGGGCAAGAGACCCAGTACTTC
CDR3 protein: CASSLPPGRGQETQYF
J gene: TRBJ2-5
clone size: .
D gene: TRBD1
V gene: TRBV11-2

CDR3 DNA: TGCGCCAGCAGCCAAGATTGGAGGGAGAACACTGAAGCTTTCTTT
CDR3 protein: CASSQDWRENTEAFF
J gene: TRBJ1-1
clone size: .
D gene: .
V gene: TRBV4-3

CDR3 DNA: TGTGCCAGCAGTGAATTCAGGGGTCAAAGGGTGTTCAATGAGCAGTTCTTC
CDR3 protein: CASSEFRGQRVFNEQFF
J gene: TRBJ2-1
clone size: .
D gene: .
V gene: TRBV6-1

CDR3 DNA: TGCGCCAGCAGCTTGGGTGGGGCTAACTACGAGCAGTACTTC
CDR3 protein: CASSLGGANYEQYF
J gene: TRBJ2-7
clone size: .
D gene: .
V gene: TRBV5-1

CDR3 DNA: TGCAGCGTTGAGGGCGGGCAGGGACTGACCTACAATGAGCAGTTCTTC
CDR3 protein: CSVEGGQGLTYNEQFF
J gene: TRBJ2-1
clone size: .
D gene: .
V gene: TRBV29-1

CDR3 DNA: TGTGCCAGCAGCGATACCCCAGGGACCTACTATGGCTACACCTTC
CDR3 protein: CASSDTPGTYYGYTF
J gene: TRBJ1-2
clone size: .
D gene: .
V gene: TRBV27

CDR3 DNA: TGTGCCATCAGTGAGTCCAGCGGGCCCTACGAGCAGTACTTC
CDR3 protein: CAISESSGPYEQYF
J gene: TRBJ2-7
clone size: .
D gene: .
V gene: TRBV10-3

CDR3 DNA: TGCAGCGTTGGACAGGGGCACGAGCAGTTCTTC
CDR3 protein: CSVGQGHEQFF
J gene: TRBJ2-1
clone size: .
D gene: TRBD1
V gene: TRBV29-1

CDR3 DNA: TGCGCCAGCAGCCAAGATTTGGGTCCAGGGGCCCAGTACTTC
CDR3 protein: CASSQDLGPGAQYF
J gene: TRBJ2-5
clone size: .
D gene: .
V gene: TRBV4-1

CDR3 DNA: TGTGCCAGCAGCTTAAGGGACAGCTACAATGAGCAGTTCTTC
CDR3 protein: CASSLRDSYNEQFF
J gene: TRBJ2-1
clone size: .
D gene: TRBD1
V gene: TRBV11-3

CDR3 DNA: TGTGCCACCTTGCCCCGGGCGGGAGCATCCTACAATGAGCAGTTCTTC
CDR3 protein: CATLPRAGASYNEQFF
J gene: TRBJ2-1
clone size: .
D gene: TRBD2
V gene: TRBV5-5

CDR3 DNA: TGCGCCAGCAGTTCCCTTCCCAGTGGGGATTACAATGAGCAGTTCTTC
CDR3 protein: CASSSLPSGDYNEQFF
J gene: TRBJ2-1
clone size: .
D gene: .
V gene: TRBV5-1

CDR3 DNA: TGTGCCAGCAGCTTAGCGCAGGGTTTTACCGGGGAGCTGTTTTTT
CDR3 protein: CASSLAQGFTGELFF
J gene: TRBJ2-2
clone size: .
D gene: .
V gene: TRBV7-9

CDR3 DNA: TGTGCCAGCAGCCCGGACACCTACAATGAGCAGTTCTTC
CDR3 protein: CASSPDTYNEQFF
J gene: TRBJ2-1
clone size: .
D gene: .
V gene: TRBV11-2

CDR3 DNA: TGTGCCAGTAGTACCCATAACCTAGCGGGAGGCGACGAGCAGTACTTC
CDR3 protein: CASSTHNLAGGDEQYF
J gene: TRBJ2-7
clone size: .
D gene: TRBD2
V gene: TRBV19

CDR3 DNA: TGTGCCAGCAGCTTAGATCAGAGGGGTACTTCTTTACATGGCTACACCTTC
CDR3 protein: CASSLDQRGTSLHGYTF
J gene: TRBJ1-2
clone size: .
D gene: .
V gene: TRBV11-2

CDR3 DNA: TGTGCTAGCGGGGACAGTACCTCTGGCGAGCAGTACTTC
CDR3 protein: CASGDSTSGEQYF
J gene: TRBJ2-7
clone size: .
D gene: .
V gene: TRBV7-7

CDR3 DNA: TGCGCCAGCAGCTTACGACTAGCGAGCGACACAGATACGCAGTATTTT
CDR3 protein: CASSLRLASDTDTQYF
J gene: TRBJ2-3
clone size: .
D gene: TRBD2
V gene: TRBV5-1

CDR3 DNA: TGTGCCAGCAGTTACGGAGGGACAGGTTACGAGCAGTACTTC
CDR3 protein: CASSYGGTGYEQYF
J gene: TRBJ2-7
clone size: .
D gene: TRBD1
V gene: TRBV6-5

CDR3 DNA: TGTGCCAGCTCACCACGCGCCGAGCAGGCAACTAATGAAAAACTGTTTTTT
CDR3 protein: CASSPRAEQATNEKLFF
J gene: TRBJ1-4
clone size: .
D gene: .
V gene: TRBV18

CDR3 DNA: TGTGCCAGCAGCGGCAGGGTCAATGAGCAGTTCTTC
CDR3 protein: CASSGRVNEQFF
J gene: TRBJ2-1
clone size: .
D gene: .
V gene: TRBV2

CDR3 DNA: TGTGCCAGCAGTGAGAATACAGGGAGCCTAGGGGAGCAGTACTTC
CDR3 protein: CASSENTGSLGEQYF
J gene: TRBJ2-7
clone size: .
D gene: .
V gene: TRBV2

CDR3 DNA: TGTGCCAGCAGCTTATCAGGGAGCTTCTACGAGCAGTACTTC
CDR3 protein: CASSLSGSFYEQYF
J gene: TRBJ2-7
clone size: .
D gene: .
V gene: TRBV7-8

CDR3 DNA: TGTGCCAGCAGCAATACGGGGACGGGCCCCTACGAGCAGTACTTC
CDR3 protein: CASSNTGTGPYEQYF
J gene: TRBJ2-7
clone size: .
D gene: .
V gene: TRBV28

CDR3 DNA: TGTGCCAGCAGCTTACCCGGGACGCAGTACAATGAGCAGTTCTTC
CDR3 protein: CASSLPGTQYNEQFF
J gene: TRBJ2-1
clone size: .
D gene: .
V gene: TRBV7-9